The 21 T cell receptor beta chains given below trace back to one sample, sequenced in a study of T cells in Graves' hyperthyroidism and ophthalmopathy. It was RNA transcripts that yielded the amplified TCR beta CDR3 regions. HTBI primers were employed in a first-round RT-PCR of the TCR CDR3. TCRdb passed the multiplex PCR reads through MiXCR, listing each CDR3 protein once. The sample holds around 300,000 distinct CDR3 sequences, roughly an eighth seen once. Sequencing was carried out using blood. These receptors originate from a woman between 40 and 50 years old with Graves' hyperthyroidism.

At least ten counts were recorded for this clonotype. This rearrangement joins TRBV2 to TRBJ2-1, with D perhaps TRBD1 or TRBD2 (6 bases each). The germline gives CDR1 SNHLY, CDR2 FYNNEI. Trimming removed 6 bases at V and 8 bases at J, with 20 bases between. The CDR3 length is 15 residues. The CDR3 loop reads CASRPEGGGRDEQFF. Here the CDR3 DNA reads TGTGCCAGCAGGCCGGAGGGGGGTGGAAGAGATGAGCAGTTCTTC.

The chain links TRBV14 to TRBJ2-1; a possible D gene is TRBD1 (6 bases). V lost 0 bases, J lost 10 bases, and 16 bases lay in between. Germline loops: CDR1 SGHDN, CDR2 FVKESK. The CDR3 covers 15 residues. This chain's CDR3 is CASSQDGRGRGEQFF. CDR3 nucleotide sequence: TGTGCCAGCAGCCAAGACGGCCGGGGCAGGGGAGAGCAGTTCTTC.

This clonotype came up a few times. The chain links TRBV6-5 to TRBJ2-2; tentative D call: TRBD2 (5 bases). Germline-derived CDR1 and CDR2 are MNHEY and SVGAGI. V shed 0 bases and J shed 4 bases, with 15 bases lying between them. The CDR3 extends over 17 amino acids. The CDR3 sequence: CASSYSLSGSSTGELFF. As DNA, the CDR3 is TGTGCCAGCAGTTACTCGTTGTCGGGGTCCTCCACCGGGGAGCTGTTTTTT.

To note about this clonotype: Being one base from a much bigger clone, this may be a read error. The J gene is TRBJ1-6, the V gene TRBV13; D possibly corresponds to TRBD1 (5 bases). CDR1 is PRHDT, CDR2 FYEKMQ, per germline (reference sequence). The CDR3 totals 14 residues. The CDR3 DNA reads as TGTGCCAGCACCCCACGGGGGAGGAATTCACCCCTCTACTTT. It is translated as CASTPRGRNSPLYF.

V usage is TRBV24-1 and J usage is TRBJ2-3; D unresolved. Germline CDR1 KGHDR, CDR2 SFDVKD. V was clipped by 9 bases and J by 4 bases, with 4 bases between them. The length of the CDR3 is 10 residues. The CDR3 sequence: CATLPDTQYF. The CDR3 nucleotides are TGTGCCACCTTGCCAGATACGCAGTATTTT.

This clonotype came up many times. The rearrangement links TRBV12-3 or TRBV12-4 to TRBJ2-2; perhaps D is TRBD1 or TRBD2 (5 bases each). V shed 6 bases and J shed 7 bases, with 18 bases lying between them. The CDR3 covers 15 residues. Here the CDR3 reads CASSPFGTANGELFF. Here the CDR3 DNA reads TGTGCCAGCAGCCCTTTCGGGACGGCAAACGGGGAGCTGTTTTTT.

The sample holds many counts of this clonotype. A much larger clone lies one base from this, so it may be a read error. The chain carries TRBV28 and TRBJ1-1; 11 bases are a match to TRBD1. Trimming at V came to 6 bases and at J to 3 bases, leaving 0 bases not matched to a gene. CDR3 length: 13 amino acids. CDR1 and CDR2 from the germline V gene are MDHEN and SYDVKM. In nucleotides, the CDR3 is TGTGCCAGCAGGGGACAGGGGGACACTGAAGCTTTCTTT. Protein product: CASRGQGDTEAFF.

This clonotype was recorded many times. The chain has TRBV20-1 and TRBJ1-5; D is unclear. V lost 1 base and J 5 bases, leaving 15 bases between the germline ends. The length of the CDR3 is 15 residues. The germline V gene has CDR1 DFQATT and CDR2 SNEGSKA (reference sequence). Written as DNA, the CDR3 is TGCAGTGCTAGAGTTGGCACGAGTCCCCATCAGCCCCAGCATTTT. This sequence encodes CSARVGTSPHQPQHF.

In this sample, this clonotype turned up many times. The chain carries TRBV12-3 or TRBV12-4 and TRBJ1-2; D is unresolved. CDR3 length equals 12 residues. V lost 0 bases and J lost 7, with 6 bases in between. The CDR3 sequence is CASSLAQRGYTF. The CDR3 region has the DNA TGTGCCAGCAGTTTAGCGCAGCGTGGCTACACCTTC.

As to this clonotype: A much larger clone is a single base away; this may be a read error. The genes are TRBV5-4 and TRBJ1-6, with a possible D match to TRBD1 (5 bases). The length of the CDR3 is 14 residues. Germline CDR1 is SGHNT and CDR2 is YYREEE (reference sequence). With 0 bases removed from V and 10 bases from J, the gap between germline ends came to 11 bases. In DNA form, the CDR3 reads TGTGCCAGCAGCTTGGGCAGGGTGGACTCACCCCTCCACTTT. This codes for CASSLGRVDSPLHF.

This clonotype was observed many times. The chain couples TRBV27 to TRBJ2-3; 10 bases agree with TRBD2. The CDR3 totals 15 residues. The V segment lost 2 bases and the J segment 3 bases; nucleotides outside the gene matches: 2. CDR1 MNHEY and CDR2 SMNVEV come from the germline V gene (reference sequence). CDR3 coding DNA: TGTGCCAGCAGTTTACTAGCGGGGGCGACAGATACGCAGTATTTT. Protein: CASSLLAGATDTQYF.

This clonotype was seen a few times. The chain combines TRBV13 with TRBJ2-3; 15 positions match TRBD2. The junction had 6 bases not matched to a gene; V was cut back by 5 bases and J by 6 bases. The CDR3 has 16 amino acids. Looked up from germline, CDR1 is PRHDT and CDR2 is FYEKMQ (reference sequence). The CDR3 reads CASSLRTSGRGDTQYF. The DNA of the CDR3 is TGTGCCAGCAGCCTGCGGACTAGCGGGAGGGGGGATACGCAGTATTTT. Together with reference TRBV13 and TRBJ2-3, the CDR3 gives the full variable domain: AAGVIQSPRHLIKEKRETATLKCYPIPRHDTVYWYQQGPGQDPQFLISFYEKMQSDKGSIPDRFSAQQFSDYHSELNMSSLELGDSALYFCASSLRTSGRGDTQYFGPGTRLTVL.

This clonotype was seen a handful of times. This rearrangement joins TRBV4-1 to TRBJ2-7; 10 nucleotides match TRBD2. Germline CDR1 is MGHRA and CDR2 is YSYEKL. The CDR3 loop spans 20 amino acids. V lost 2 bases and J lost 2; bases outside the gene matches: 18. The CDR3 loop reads CASSQRGPSSLAGDTYEQYF. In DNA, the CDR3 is TGCGCCAGCAGCCAAAGAGGACCCTCCTCTCTAGCGGGGGATACCTACGAGCAGTACTTC.

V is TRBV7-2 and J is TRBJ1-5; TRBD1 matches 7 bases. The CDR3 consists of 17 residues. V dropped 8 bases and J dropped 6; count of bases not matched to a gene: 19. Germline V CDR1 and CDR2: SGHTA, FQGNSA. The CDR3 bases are TGTGCCAGCCCCCCGGGGACAGCAAGAAAAGCAGGTCAGCCCCAGCATTTT. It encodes CASPPGTARKAGQPQHF.

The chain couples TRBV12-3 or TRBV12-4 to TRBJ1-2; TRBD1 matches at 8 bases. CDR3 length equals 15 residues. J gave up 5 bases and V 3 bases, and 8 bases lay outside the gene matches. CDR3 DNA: TGTGCCAGCAGTTTGGACCACAGGGGGGGGTATGGCTACACCTTC. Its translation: CASSLDHRGGYGYTF.

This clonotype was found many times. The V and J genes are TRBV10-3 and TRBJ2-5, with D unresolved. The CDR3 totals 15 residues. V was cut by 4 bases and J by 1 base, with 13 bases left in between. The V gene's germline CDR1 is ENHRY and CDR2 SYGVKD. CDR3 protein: CAISAAASFQETQYF. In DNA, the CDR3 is TGTGCCATCAGTGCCGCCGCCAGCTTCCAAGAGACCCAGTACTTC.

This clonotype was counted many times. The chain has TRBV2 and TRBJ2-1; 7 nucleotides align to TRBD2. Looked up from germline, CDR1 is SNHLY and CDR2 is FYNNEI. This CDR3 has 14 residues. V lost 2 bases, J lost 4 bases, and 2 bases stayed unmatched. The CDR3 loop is CASSELADYNEQFF. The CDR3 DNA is TGTGCCAGCAGTGAACTAGCGGATTACAATGAGCAGTTCTTC.

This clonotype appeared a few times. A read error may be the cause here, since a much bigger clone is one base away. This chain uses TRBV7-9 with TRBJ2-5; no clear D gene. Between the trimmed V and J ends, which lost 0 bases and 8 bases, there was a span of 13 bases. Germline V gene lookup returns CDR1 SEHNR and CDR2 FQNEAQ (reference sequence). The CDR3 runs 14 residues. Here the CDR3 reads CASSLALTLGTQYF. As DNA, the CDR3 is TGTGCCAGCAGCTTAGCACTCACCCTCGGCACCCAGTACTTC.

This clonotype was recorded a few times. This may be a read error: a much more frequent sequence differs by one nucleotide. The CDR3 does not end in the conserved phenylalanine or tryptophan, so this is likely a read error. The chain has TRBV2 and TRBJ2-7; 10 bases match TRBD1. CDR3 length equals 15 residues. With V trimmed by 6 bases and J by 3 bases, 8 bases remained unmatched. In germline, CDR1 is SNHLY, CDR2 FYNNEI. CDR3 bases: TGTGCCAGCAGCGACACCGGGACAGGGGACTACGAGCAGTACCTC. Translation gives CASSDTGTGDYEQYL.

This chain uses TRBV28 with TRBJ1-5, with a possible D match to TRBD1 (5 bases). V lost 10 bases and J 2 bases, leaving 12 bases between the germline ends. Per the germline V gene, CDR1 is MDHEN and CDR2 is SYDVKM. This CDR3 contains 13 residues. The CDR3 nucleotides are TGTGCCATCCGAGGGGAGGGCAATCAGCCCCAGCATTTT. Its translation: CAIRGEGNQPQHF.

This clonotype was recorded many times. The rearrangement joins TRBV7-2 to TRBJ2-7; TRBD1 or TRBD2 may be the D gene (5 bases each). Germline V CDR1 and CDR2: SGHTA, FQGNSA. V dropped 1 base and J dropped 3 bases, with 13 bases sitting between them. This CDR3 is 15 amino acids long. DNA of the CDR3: TGTGCCAGCAGCTTAGATCGGGGCCCCAACTACGAGCAGTACTTC. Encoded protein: CASSLDRGPNYEQYF.